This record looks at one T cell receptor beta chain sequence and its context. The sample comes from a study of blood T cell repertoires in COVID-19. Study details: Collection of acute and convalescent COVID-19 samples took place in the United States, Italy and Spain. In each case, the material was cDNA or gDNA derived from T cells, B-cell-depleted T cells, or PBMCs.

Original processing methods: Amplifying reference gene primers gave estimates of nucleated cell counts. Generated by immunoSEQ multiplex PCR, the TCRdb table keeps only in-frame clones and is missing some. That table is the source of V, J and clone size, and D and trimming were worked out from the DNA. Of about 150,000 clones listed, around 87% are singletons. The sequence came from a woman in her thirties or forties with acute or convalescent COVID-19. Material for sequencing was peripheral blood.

CDR3 bases: TGTGCCTGGAGTTCGAGACAGGGTGGGGAGCAGTACTTC. Protein: CAWSSRQGGEQYF. The rearrangement joins TRBV30 to TRBJ2-7; 7 bases line up with TRBD1. CDR3 length: 13 residues. The V segment lost 2 bases and the J segment 7 bases; nucleotides outside the gene matches: 8. Germline CDR1 and CDR2: GTSNPN and SVGIG (reference sequence).